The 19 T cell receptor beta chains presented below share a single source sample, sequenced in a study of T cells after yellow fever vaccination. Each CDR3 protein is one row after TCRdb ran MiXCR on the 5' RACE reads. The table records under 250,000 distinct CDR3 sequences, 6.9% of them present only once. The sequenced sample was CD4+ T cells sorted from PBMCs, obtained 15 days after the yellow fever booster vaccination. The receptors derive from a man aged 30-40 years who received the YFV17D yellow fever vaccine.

CDR3 coding DNA: TGTGCCAGCAGCCAAGGACTAGCGGGCTACAATGAGCAGTTCTTC. Protein: CASSQGLAGYNEQFF. The chain links TRBV3-1 to TRBJ2-1; 10 nucleotides match TRBD2. V was pared by 1 base and J by 3 bases, with 0 bases of the junction left unmatched. The CDR3 runs to 15 residues. Germline loops: CDR1 LGHDT, CDR2 YNNKEL (reference sequence).

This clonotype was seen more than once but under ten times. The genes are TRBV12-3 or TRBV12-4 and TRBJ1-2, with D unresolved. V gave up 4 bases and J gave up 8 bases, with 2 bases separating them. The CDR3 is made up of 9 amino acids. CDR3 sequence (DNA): TGTGCCAGCAGTTCCGGCTACACCTTC. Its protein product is CASSSGYTF.

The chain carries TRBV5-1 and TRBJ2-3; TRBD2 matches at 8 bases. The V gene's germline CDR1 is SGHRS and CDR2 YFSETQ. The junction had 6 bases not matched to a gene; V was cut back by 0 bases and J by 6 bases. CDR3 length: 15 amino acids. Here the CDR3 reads CASSLEAAGADTQYF. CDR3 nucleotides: TGCGCCAGCAGCTTGGAGGCAGCGGGAGCGGATACGCAGTATTTT.

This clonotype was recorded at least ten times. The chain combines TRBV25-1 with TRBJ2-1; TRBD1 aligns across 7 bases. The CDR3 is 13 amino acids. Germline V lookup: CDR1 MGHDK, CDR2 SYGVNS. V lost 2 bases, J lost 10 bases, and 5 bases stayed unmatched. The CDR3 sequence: CASSEQQGQEQFF. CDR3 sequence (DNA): TGTGCCAGCAGTGAACAACAGGGGCAGGAGCAGTTCTTC.

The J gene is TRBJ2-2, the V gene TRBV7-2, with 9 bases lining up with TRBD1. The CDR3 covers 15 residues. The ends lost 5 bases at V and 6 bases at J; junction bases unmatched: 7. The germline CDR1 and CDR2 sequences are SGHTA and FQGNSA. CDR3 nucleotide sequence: TGTGCCAGCAGCCCGGGGACAGGGAAATCCGGGGAGCTGTTTTTT. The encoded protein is CASSPGTGKSGELFF.

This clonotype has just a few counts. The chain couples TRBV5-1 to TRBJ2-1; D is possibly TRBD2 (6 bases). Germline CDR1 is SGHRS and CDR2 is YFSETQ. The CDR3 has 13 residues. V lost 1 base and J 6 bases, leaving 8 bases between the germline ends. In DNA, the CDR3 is TGCGCCAGCAGCTTGACTAGCCTCAATGAGCAGTTCTTC. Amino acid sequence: CASSLTSLNEQFF.

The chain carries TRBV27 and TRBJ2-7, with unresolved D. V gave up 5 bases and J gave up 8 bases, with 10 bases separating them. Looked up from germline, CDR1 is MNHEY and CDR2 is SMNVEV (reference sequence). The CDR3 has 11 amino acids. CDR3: CASSGFGKQYF. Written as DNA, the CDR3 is TGTGCCAGCAGTGGATTCGGAAAGCAGTACTTC.

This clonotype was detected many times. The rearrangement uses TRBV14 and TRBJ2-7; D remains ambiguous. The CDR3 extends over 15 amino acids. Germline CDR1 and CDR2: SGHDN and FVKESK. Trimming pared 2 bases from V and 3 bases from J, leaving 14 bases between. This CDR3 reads CASSQLRPYVYEQYF. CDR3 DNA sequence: TGTGCCAGCAGCCAATTGCGACCCTATGTCTACGAGCAGTACTTC. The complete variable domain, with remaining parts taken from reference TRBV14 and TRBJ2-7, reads EAGVTQFPSHSVIEKGQTVTLRCDPISGHDNLYWYRRVMGKEIKFLLHFVKESKQDESGMPNNRFLAERTGGTYSTLKVQPAELEDSGVYFCASSQLRPYVYEQYFGPGTRLTVT.

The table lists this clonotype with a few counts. The CDR3 loop is CSGSGGGGAFF. DNA for the CDR3: TGCAGTGGATCAGGGGGCGGAGGAGCTTTCTTT. J is TRBJ1-1 and V is TRBV20-1; 8 positions agree with TRBD1. V shed 7 bases and J 10 bases; nucleotides not matched to a gene: 8. Germline CDR1 reads DFQATT; CDR2 reads SNEGSKA (reference sequence). The CDR3 runs to 11 residues.

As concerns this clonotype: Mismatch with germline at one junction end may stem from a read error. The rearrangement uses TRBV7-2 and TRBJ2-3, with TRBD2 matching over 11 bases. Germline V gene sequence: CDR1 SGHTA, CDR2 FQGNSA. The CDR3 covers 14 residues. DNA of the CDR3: TGTGCCAGCAGCTTAGTGGGACTAGCGGACCTACTCCCCTGG. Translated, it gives CASSLVGLADLLPW.

CDR3 sequence: CASSLQAATNEKLFF. CDR3 sequence (DNA): TGTGCCAGCAGTTTGCAGGCAGCAACTAATGAAAAACTGTTTTTT. V and J are TRBV6-5 and TRBJ1-4, with D unclear. With 4 bases removed from V and 0 bases from J, the gap between germline ends came to 9 bases. The CDR3 totals 15 residues. From germline, CDR1 is MNHEY and CDR2 SVGAGI.

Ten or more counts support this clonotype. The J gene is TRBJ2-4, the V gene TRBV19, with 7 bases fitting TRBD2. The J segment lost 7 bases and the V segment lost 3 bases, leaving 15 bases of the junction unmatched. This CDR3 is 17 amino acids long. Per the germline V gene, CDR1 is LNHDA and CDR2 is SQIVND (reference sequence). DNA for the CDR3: TGTGCCAGTAGTATTGGGGACTACGCTGCAGGGAGGAACATTCAGTACTTC. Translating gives CASSIGDYAAGRNIQYF.

CDR3 sequence: CASSPDRDRGYSPLHF. CDR3 nucleotide sequence: TGCGCCAGCAGCCCAGACCGGGACAGGGGCTATTCACCCCTCCACTTT. The J gene is TRBJ1-6, the V gene TRBV5-1, with 10 bases matching TRBD1. The germline CDR1 and CDR2 sequences are SGHRS and YFSETQ. With V trimmed by 4 bases and J by 8 bases, 9 bases remained unmatched. CDR3 length: 16 residues.

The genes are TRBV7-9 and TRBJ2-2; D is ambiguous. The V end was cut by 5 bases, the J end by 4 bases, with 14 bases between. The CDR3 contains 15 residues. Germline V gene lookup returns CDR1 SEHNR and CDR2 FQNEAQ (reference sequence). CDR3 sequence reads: CASSPKTTPTGELFF. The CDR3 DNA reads TGTGCCAGCAGCCCGAAGACGACACCCACCGGGGAGCTGTTTTTT.

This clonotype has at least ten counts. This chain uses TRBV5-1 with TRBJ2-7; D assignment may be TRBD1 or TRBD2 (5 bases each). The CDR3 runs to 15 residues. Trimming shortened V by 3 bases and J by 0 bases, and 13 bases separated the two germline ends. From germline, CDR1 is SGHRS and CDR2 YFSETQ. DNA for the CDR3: TGCGCCAGCAGCTCGGGCTGGGGGACCTCCTACGAGCAGTACTTC. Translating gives CASSSGWGTSYEQYF.

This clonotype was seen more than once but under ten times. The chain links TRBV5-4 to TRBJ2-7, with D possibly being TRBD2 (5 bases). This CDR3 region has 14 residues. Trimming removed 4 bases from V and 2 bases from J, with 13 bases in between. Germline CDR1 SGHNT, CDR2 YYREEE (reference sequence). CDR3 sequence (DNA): TGTGCCAGCAGCCGCTCACTAGACACCTACGAGCAGTACTTC. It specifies CASSRSLDTYEQYF.

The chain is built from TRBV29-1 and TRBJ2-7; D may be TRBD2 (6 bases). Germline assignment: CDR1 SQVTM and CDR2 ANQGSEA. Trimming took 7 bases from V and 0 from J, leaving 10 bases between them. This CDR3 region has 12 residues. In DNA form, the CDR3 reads TGCAGCGGAGGGACTTACTCCTACGAGCAGTACTTC. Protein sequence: CSGGTYSYEQYF.

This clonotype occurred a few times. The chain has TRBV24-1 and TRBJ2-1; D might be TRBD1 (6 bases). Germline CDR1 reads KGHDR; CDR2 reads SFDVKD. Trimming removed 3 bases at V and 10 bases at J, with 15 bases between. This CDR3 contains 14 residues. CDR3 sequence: CATSDGQMSLEQFF. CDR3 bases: TGTGCCACCAGTGATGGACAGATGAGTCTGGAGCAGTTCTTC.

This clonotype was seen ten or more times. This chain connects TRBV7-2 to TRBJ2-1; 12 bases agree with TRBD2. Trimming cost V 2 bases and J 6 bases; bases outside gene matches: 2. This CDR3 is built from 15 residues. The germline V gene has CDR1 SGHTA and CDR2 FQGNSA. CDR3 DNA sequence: TGTGCCAGCAGCTTACTAGCGGGAGGGCCCAATGAGCAGTTCTTC. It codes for CASSLLAGGPNEQFF.